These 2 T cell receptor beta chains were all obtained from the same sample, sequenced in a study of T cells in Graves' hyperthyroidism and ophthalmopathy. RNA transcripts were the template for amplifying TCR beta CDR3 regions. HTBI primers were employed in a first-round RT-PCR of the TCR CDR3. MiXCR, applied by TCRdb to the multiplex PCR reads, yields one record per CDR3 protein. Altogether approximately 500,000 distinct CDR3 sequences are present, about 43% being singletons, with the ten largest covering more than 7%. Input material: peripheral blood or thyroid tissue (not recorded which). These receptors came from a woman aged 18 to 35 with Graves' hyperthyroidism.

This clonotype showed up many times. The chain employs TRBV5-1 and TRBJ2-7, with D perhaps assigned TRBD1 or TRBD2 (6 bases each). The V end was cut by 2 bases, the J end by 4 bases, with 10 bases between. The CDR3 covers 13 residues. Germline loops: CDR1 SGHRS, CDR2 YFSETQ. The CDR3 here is CASSLGGMYEQYF. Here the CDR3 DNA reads TGCGCCAGCAGCTTAGGGGGGATGTACGAGCAGTACTTC.

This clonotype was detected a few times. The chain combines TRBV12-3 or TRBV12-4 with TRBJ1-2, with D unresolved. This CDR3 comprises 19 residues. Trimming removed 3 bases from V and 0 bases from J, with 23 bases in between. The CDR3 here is CASSFVTRRVVLANYGYTF. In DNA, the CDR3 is TGTGCCAGCAGTTTCGTGACCCGGCGGGTTGTTTTAGCTAACTATGGCTACACCTTC.